These 18 T cell receptor beta chains were all obtained from the same sample, sequenced in a study of cytomegalovirus exposure and HLA in healthy donors. The PCR made use of 60 Vbeta and 13 Jbeta primers. The method was immunoSEQ multiplex PCR; TCRdb's version includes in-frame clones alone and lacks a portion of them. Among approximately 110,000 clones listed, 60% to 70% were seen once. The sequenced sample was PBMCs. Receptor source: a young man in good health and CMV-seropositive.

This clone occurred once. The gene calls are TRBV27 and TRBJ1-5; 8 nucleotides align to TRBD1. CDR1 MNHEY and CDR2 SMNVEV come from the germline V gene (reference sequence). The CDR3 has 16 residues. J lost 4 bases, V lost 5 bases, and 10 bases had no gene match. The CDR3 loop reads CASSHSGQAFNQPQHF. The CDR3 DNA is TGTGCCAGCAGTCACTCGGGACAGGCATTTAATCAGCCCCAGCATTTT.

The chain couples TRBV6-6 to TRBJ2-5; D might be TRBD1 (6 bases). The J call may be mistaken, given a closer DNA end match to TRBJ2-7. Per germline, CDR1 MNHNY and CDR2 SVGAGI (reference sequence). The length of the CDR3 is 12 residues. CDR3: CASSFSGAEQYF. CDR3 nucleotide sequence: TGTGCCAGCAGTTTCTCAGGGGCCGAGCAGTACTTC.

This clone was seen only once. The chain recombines TRBV15 with TRBJ2-7; D perhaps matches TRBD1 (6 bases). V dropped 5 bases and J dropped 0 bases, with 17 bases sitting between them. CDR1 LNHNV and CDR2 YYDKDF come from the germline V gene (reference sequence). This CDR3 has 16 residues. CDR3 bases: TGTGCCACCAGCCCCCCAGGGGCACTTCCCTCCTACGAGCAGTACTTC. This translates into CATSPPGALPSYEQYF. Drawing the rest from reference TRBV15 and TRBJ2-7, the complete variable domain is DAMVIQNPRYQVTQFGKPVTLSCSQTLNHNVMYWYQQKSSQAPKLLFHYYDKDFNNEADTPDNFQSRRPNTSFCFLDIRSPGLGDTAMYLCATSPPGALPSYEQYFGPGTRLTVT.

A few counts support this clone. The chain has TRBV2 and TRBJ2-2; no clear D. The germline V and J ends were trimmed by 5 bases and 3 bases, with 13 bases remaining between them. Germline CDR1 and CDR2: SNHLY and FYNNEI. The CDR3 extends over 15 amino acids. The CDR3 coding sequence is TGTGCCAGCAGTACGACACAAGTATACACCGGGGAGCTGTTTTTT. This gives the protein CASSTTQVYTGELFF.

The chain combines TRBV5-1 with TRBJ1-1, with 9 bases identical to TRBD1. The CDR3 loop spans 14 amino acids. From germline, CDR1 is SGHRS and CDR2 YFSETQ. J was trimmed by 5 bases and V by 6 bases; bases with no gene match: 8. The CDR3 region is CASKTTGGVTEAFF. The DNA for the CDR3 is TGCGCCAGCAAAACGACAGGGGGGGTAACTGAAGCTTTCTTT.

The chain carries TRBV13 and TRBJ2-5, with 8 bases aligning to TRBD1. With 5 bases clipped from V and 3 bases from J, the junction kept 11 bases outside the gene matches. In germline, CDR1 is PRHDT, CDR2 FYEKMQ (reference sequence). The CDR3 covers 16 residues. In DNA form, the CDR3 reads TGTGCCAGCAGCGCCTCCCTATCAGGGGGCGAAGAGACCCAGTACTTC. Translated, it gives CASSASLSGGEETQYF.

This clone occurred once. The chain employs TRBV6-5 and TRBJ1-4; possibly TRBD1 for D (5 bases). The germline V gene encodes CDR1 MNHEY and CDR2 SVGAGI. The CDR3 runs 16 residues. V lost 1 base and J 3 bases, leaving 12 bases between the germline ends. The CDR3 bases are TGTGCCAGCAGTTACTGGGGTGGGGGGTCTAATGAAAAACTGTTTTTT. It yields the protein CASSYWGGGSNEKLFF.

This chain joins TRBV5-1 and TRBJ2-3; 7 positions match TRBD2. V dropped 0 bases and J dropped 1; count of bases not matched to a gene: 2. The CDR3 has 15 residues. Germline assignment: CDR1 SGHRS and CDR2 YFSETQ. CDR3 DNA sequence: TGCGCCAGCAGCTTGGTGGCGGGAGGCACAGATACGCAGTATTTT. Translating it yields CASSLVAGGTDTQYF.

The chain carries TRBV12-5 and TRBJ2-7; perhaps TRBD1 as D (6 bases). V lost 2 bases and J 2 bases, leaving 10 bases between the germline ends. Germline CDR1 is LGHNT and CDR2 is FRNRAP. This CDR3 has 14 amino acids. The CDR3 spells CASGLTGKAYEQYF. In DNA form, the CDR3 reads TGTGCTAGTGGTTTGACAGGGAAGGCCTACGAGCAGTACTTC.

The chain is built from TRBV30 and TRBJ1-3; maybe TRBD1 (5 bases). V lost 1 base, J lost 2 bases, and 12 bases lay in between. This CDR3 region has 15 residues. Germline-derived CDR1 and CDR2 are GTSNPN and SVGIG (reference sequence). CDR3 in DNA: TGTGCCTGGAGTGCTAAGGGGTTCACTGGAAACACCATATATTTT. Protein product: CAWSAKGFTGNTIYF.

There are a few counts of this clone. The chain employs TRBV30 and TRBJ2-2, with TRBD2 matching 9 bases. The ends lost 2 bases at V and 5 bases at J; junction bases unmatched: 9. This CDR3 spans 16 amino acids. Germline V lookup: CDR1 GTSNPN, CDR2 SVGIG (reference sequence). CDR3 nucleotides: TGTGCCTGGAGTTTTAAGCGGGGGGAGGGTACCGGGGAGCTGTTTTTT. This translates into CAWSFKRGEGTGELFF. The entire variable domain, with the rest obtained from reference TRBV30 and TRBJ2-2, is as follows: SQTIHQWPATLVQPVGSPLSLECTVEGTSNPNLYWYRQAAGRGLQLLFYSVGIGQISSEVPQNLSASRPQDRQFILSSKKLLLSDSGFYLCAWSFKRGEGTGELFFGEGSRLTVL.

The chain employs TRBV6-5 and TRBJ2-7; D gene unclear. V lost 0 bases and J 3 bases, leaving 6 bases between the germline ends. The CDR3 has 13 amino acids. CDR1 is MNHEY, CDR2 SVGAGI, per germline. CDR3 loop: CASSYSHSYEQYF. CDR3 DNA: TGTGCCAGCAGTTACTCACACAGCTACGAGCAGTACTTC.

This clone has only one observation. The chain combines TRBV19 with TRBJ2-1; the match to TRBD2 covers 10 bases. The CDR3 consists of 13 residues. Unmatched junction bases numbered 3, after V lost 6 bases and J lost 7 bases. The V gene's germline CDR1 is LNHDA and CDR2 SQIVND (reference sequence). As DNA, the CDR3 is TGTGCCAGTAGAGAGCGGGGGGGGAATGAGCAGTTCTTC. It specifies CASRERGGNEQFF.

This clone has just a few counts. The V gene is TRBV27, the J gene TRBJ2-7; TRBD1 agrees at 9 bases. The CDR3 runs 13 residues. V lost 3 bases, J lost 6 bases, and 3 bases stayed unmatched. CDR1 is MNHEY and CDR2 is SMNVEV in the germline V gene (reference sequence). CDR3 loop: CASSFGTGSEQYF. In DNA form, the CDR3 reads TGTGCCAGCAGTTTCGGGACAGGGTCCGAGCAGTACTTC.

This clone was picked up a small number of times. The chain joins TRBV9 to TRBJ2-3; 7 bases are a match to TRBD2. The CDR3 is 17 residues long. Germline V gives CDR1 SGDLS, CDR2 YYNGEE. V shed 3 bases, J shed 1 base, and the junction held 11 bases outside the gene matches. The CDR3 loop reads CASSDPPGGGRTDTQYF. Here the CDR3 DNA reads TGTGCCAGCAGCGACCCCCCTGGGGGGGGACGCACAGATACGCAGTATTTT.

The V and J genes are TRBV6-1 and TRBJ1-2; TRBD1 aligns across 7 bases. Germline V CDR1 and CDR2: MNHNS, SASEGT. The trim removed 4 bases at V and 4 bases at J, leaving 6 bases unmatched. This CDR3 region has 14 residues. This chain's CDR3 is CASSARGTSYGYTF. CDR3 DNA: TGTGCCAGCAGTGCCAGGGGGACCAGCTATGGCTACACCTTC.

This chain uses TRBV30 with TRBJ2-7; perhaps TRBD2 as D (7 bases). CDR3 size: 12 residues. In germline, CDR1 is GTSNPN, CDR2 SVGIG (reference sequence). The germline V and J ends were trimmed by 7 bases and 6 bases, with 16 bases remaining between them. This CDR3 reads CASRGGALEQYF. CDR3 coding DNA: TGTGCCTCTCGTGGGGGGGCCCTCGAGCAGTACTTC.

V is TRBV2 and J is TRBJ1-2, with 9 bases identical to TRBD1. This CDR3 region has 14 residues. Germline CDR1 reads SNHLY; CDR2 reads FYNNEI. With V trimmed by 7 bases and J by 4 bases, 7 bases remained unmatched. The CDR3 sequence: CASTPLTGGYGYTF. CDR3 DNA sequence: TGTGCCAGCACCCCTTTGACAGGGGGCTATGGCTACACCTTC.